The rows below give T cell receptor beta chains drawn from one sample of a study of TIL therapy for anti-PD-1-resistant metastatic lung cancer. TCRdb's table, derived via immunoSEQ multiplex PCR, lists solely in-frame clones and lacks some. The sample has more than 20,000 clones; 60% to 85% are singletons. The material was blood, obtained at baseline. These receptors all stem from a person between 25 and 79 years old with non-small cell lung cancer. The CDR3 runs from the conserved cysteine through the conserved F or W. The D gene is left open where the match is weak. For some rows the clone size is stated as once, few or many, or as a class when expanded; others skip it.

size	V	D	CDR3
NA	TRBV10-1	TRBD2	CASAGDQGTDTQYF
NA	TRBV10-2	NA	CASSESSGPTPYNEQFF
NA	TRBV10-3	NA	CAISGGGYEQYF
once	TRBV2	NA	CASSEGQDVMNTEAFF
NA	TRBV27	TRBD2	CASSPRTSDYEQYF
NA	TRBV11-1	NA	CASGSNPYEQYF
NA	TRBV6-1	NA	CASRGGSSYEQYF
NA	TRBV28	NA	CASSPGPPSASGNTIYF
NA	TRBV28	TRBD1	CASRPGQGAGYGYTF
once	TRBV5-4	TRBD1	CASTGGQGSDTQYF
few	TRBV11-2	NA	CASSLEIGIRGGEQYF
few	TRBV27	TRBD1	CASSLTGGSNQPQHF
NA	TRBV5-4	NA	CASSLETRLRETQYF
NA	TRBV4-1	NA	CASSQVAESSYEQYF
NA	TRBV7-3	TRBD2	CASSRSGGAGTQYF
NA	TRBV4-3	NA	CASSQSGDEQYF
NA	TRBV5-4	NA	CASSPGVNQRGELFF
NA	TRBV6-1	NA	CASSERTASEAFF
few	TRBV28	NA	CAVLEGGDNSPLHF
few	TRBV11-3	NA	CASSRTGELFF
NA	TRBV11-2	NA	CASSLGPRKWSFF
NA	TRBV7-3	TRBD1	CASSLLGGWETQYF
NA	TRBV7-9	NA	CASRPDTNTGELFF
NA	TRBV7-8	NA	CASSLAGNTEAFF
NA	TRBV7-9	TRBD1	CASSSPDRDGDTQYF
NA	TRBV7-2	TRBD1	CASSLALPNQGGEKLFF
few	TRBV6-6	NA	CASSYSEGSETQYF
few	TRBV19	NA	CASSIIRTTTSTDTQYF
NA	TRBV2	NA	CASSKRGREISGYTF
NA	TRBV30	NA	CAQGSYAQYF
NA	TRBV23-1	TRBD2	CASSWTSGNLTYEQYF
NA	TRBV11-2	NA	CASSFPRGIEQYF
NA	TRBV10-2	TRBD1	CASSERGQGMSPLHF
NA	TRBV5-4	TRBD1	CASSPPQGARAEQHF
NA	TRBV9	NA	CASSPRTGDYEQYF
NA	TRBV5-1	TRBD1	CASSFNRGVYHEQYF
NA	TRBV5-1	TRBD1	CASSGTTGGYTF
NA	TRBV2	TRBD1	CASSIDRGRVDTQYF
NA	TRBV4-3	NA	CASSQVAFSLTDTQYF
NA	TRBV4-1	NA	CASSQILGGTNEKLFF
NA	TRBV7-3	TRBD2	CASSPQRLAGAYNEQFF
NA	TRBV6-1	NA	CASTHSETQYF
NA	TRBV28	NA	CASTLTHRDYGYTF
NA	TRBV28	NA	CASSLLTEAFF
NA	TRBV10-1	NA	CASSRDGSYEQYF
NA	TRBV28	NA	CASSWGGGQGGYGYTF
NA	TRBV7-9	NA	CASSYPSTGSRHYGYTF
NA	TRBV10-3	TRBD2	CAISQTSGTRTDTQYF
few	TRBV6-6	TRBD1	CASRDGTGNNYGYTF
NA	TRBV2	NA	CASSPDLGSVYEQYF
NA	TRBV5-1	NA	CASSLTTLGLGHIAKNIQYF
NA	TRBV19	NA	CASSPRRPGPRTDTQYF
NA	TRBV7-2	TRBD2	CASSAPPSGRAFEQFF
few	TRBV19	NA	CASSPPTDREAFF
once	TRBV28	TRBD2	CASSLRGRAMDEQFF
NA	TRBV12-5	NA	CASGLVPGTPRWNNEQFF
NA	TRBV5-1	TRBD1	CASSLEGAGNQPQHF
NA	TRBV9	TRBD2	CASSAGTNTYNEQFF